Following are 32 T cell receptor beta chains from one sample sequenced in a study of cytomegalovirus exposure and HLA in healthy donors. Vbeta (60) and Jbeta (13) primers were used in the PCR. Some clones are missing from TCRdb's copy, which holds only in-frame ones; the method was immunoSEQ multiplex PCR. The table has more than 150,000 clones, 80% seen once. Sequenced material: PBMCs. Source of these receptors: a woman aged 30 to 39 in good health and CMV-seronegative.

The gene calls are TRBV4-1 and TRBJ2-1; 9 nucleotides line up with TRBD2. The trim removed 1 base at V and 8 bases at J, leaving 9 bases unmatched. CDR3 size: 16 residues. Germline V gene lookup returns CDR1 MGHRA and CDR2 YSYEKL. The DNA of the CDR3 is TGCGCCAGCAGCCAAGCCAGGTCTAGCGGGGACCATGAGCAGTTCTTC. Its translation: CASSQARSSGDHEQFF.

This chain joins TRBV10-2 and TRBJ2-3; D is possibly TRBD2 (8 bases). Germline V lookup: CDR1 WSHSY, CDR2 SAAADI. V was cut by 4 bases and J by 6 bases, with 17 bases left in between. The CDR3 covers 15 residues. The CDR3 coding sequence is TGCGCCAGCAGTGGGGGGACAGCGGGGGTGGATACGCAGTATTTT. Protein: CASSGGTAGVDTQYF.

This clone was found a few times. This chain joins TRBV5-8 and TRBJ1-4, with TRBD1 identical over 7 bases. This CDR3 spans 13 amino acids. Germline lookup yields CDR1 SGHTS and CDR2 YDEGEE. Losses at the gene ends were 5 bases for V and 8 bases for J; bases not matched to a gene: 6. In nucleotides, the CDR3 is TGTGCCAGCAGGATACGACAGGGCGAAAAACTGTTTTTT. Translated: CASRIRQGEKLFF.

The gene calls are TRBV19 and TRBJ1-6, with no clear D. Germline-derived CDR1 and CDR2 are LNHDA and SQIVND (reference sequence). The ends were cut back, 6 bases at V and 8 bases at J, with 17 bases in the middle. The CDR3 runs 15 residues. The CDR3 DNA sequence: TGTGCCAGTAGCCTATCCTCCCCGGAGCATTCACCCCTCCACTTT. It encodes CASSLSSPEHSPLHF.

The rearrangement links TRBV5-1 to TRBJ1-1; 9 bases agree with TRBD1. CDR1 and CDR2 from the germline V gene are SGHRS and YFSETQ. V shed 6 bases and J 8 bases; nucleotides not matched to a gene: 5. This CDR3 contains 12 residues. CDR3 bases: TGCGCCAGCACCGGGGGACAGGGAGAAGCTTTCTTT. Residues: CASTGGQGEAFF.

Only one count was recorded for this clone. The same CDR3 can be traced to other DNA sequences in this sample. V usage is TRBV7-3 and J usage is TRBJ1-1; D possibly corresponds to TRBD1 (6 bases). Germline values: CDR1 SGHTA, CDR2 FQGTGA. CDR3 size: 13 residues. V was pared by 5 bases and J by 1 base, with 8 bases between. CDR3 in DNA: TGTGCCAGCAGCCTGGGACAGAACACTGAAGCTTTCTTT. This gives the protein CASSLGQNTEAFF.

This clone has just a few counts. V and J are TRBV6-5 and TRBJ2-7, with 8 positions matching TRBD1. The germline V gene has CDR1 MNHEY and CDR2 SVGAGI. With V trimmed by 6 bases and J by 4 bases, 11 bases remained unmatched. The CDR3 length is 15 residues. The DNA of the CDR3 is TGTGCCAGCAGCCGCGGACAGGGCGATTTATACGAGCAGTACTTC. This encodes CASSRGQGDLYEQYF.

This clone was picked up one time. V is TRBV28 and J is TRBJ1-6; D possibly corresponds to TRBD1 (5 bases). Germline CDR1 is MDHEN and CDR2 is SYDVKM. This CDR3 contains 14 residues. Trimming shortened V by 3 bases and J by 8 bases, and 11 bases separated the two germline ends. For the CDR3, the DNA is TGTGCCAGCAGTTTTCCGGACACAGATTCACCCCTCCACTTT. Encoded protein: CASSFPDTDSPLHF. The entire variable domain, with the rest obtained from reference TRBV28 and TRBJ1-6, is as follows: DVKVTQSSRYLVKRTGEKVFLECVQDMDHENMFWYRQDPGLGLRLIYFSYDVKMKEKGDIPEGYSVSREKKERFSLILESASTNQTSMYLCASSFPDTDSPLHFGNGTRLTVT.

V is TRBV4-3 and J is TRBJ1-2; 9 bases line up with TRBD1. Trimming removed 0 bases from V and 4 bases from J; junction bases left unmatched: 9. CDR3 size: 17 residues. Germline CDR1 and CDR2: LGHNA and YSLEER. This CDR3 reads CASSQDLRDRVFYGYTF. CDR3 coding DNA: TGCGCCAGCAGCCAAGACCTACGGGACAGGGTATTCTATGGCTACACCTTC.

The rearrangement joins TRBV30 to TRBJ2-3; 16 bases map to TRBD2. This CDR3 is 18 amino acids long. CDR1 GTSNPN and CDR2 SVGIG come from the germline V gene (reference sequence). After removal of 0 bases from V and 5 bases from J, the junction contained 8 bases not matched to a gene. CDR3: CAWSVWGLAGGRVDTQYF. The CDR3 bases are TGTGCCTGGAGTGTTTGGGGACTAGCGGGGGGGCGGGTAGATACGCAGTATTTT.

This chain joins TRBV11-3 and TRBJ1-1, with a tentative D call TRBD1 (5 bases). This CDR3 spans 13 amino acids. With 5 bases removed from V and 5 bases from J, the gap between germline ends came to 12 bases. Germline CDR1 and CDR2: SGHNT and YENEEA. Here the CDR3 reads CASSPGLWTEAFF. CDR3 in DNA: TGTGCCAGCAGCCCGGGACTTTGGACTGAAGCTTTCTTT.

The chain employs TRBV7-9 and TRBJ1-4, with 9 positions matching TRBD1. CDR3 length equals 16 residues. CDR1 is SEHNR, CDR2 FQNEAQ, per germline (reference sequence). V lost 1 base to trimming and J lost 5 bases; unmatched junction nucleotides: 5. CDR3 in amino acids: CASSLVPDRGNEKLFF. In DNA form, the CDR3 reads TGTGCCAGCAGCTTAGTCCCCGACAGGGGGAATGAAAAACTGTTTTTT.

This clone turned up a few times. In the same sample, other DNA sequences code for this CDR3. The chain uses TRBV30 and TRBJ1-1, with 7 bases fitting TRBD1. Germline CDR1 is GTSNPN and CDR2 is SVGIG (reference sequence). Unmatched junction bases numbered 0, after V lost 0 bases and J lost 2 bases. This CDR3 is built from 13 residues. The CDR3 spells CAWSVGGNTEAFF. The CDR3 coding sequence is TGTGCCTGGAGTGTAGGGGGCAACACTGAAGCTTTCTTT.

This rearrangement joins TRBV5-6 to TRBJ2-5; no reliable D call. V was shortened by 2 bases and J by 3 bases, with 8 bases between the two germline ends. This CDR3 spans 13 amino acids. Germline CDR1 SGHDT, CDR2 YYEEEE. This CDR3 reads CASSLYSEETQYF. The CDR3 DNA reads TGTGCCAGCAGCTTATATTCCGAAGAGACCCAGTACTTC.

The chain links TRBV27 to TRBJ1-1; D is unresolved. There are 14 residues in the CDR3. V was trimmed by 2 bases and J by 5 bases, leaving 12 bases between them. The germline CDR1 and CDR2 sequences are MNHEY and SMNVEV (reference sequence). CDR3 loop: CASSLGRGGTEAFF. In DNA, the CDR3 is TGTGCCAGCAGTTTAGGGCGGGGAGGGACTGAAGCTTTCTTT.

This rearrangement joins TRBV4-3 to TRBJ2-3; 9 nucleotides align to TRBD1. This CDR3 has 15 residues. Germline trimming cut 2 bases from V and 6 bases from J; bases unmatched to any gene: 6. Germline assignment: CDR1 LGHNA and CDR2 YSLEER. The CDR3 spells CASSQTRTGADTQYF. The CDR3 bases are TGCGCCAGCAGCCAAACCCGGACAGGGGCCGATACGCAGTATTTT.

The rearrangement joins TRBV5-8 to TRBJ2-1; 8 bases match TRBD1. The CDR3 has 13 residues. Germline V lookup: CDR1 SGHTS, CDR2 YDEGEE. J lost 12 bases, V lost 4 bases, and 9 bases had no gene match. The CDR3 sequence is CASSQRVGQGQFF. In nucleotides, the CDR3 is TGTGCCAGCAGCCAAAGAGTTGGACAGGGGCAGTTCTTC.

The CDR3 sequence is CASTHNYGYTF. Here the CDR3 DNA reads TGTGCCAGCACCCATAACTATGGCTACACCTTC. This rearrangement joins TRBV6-6 to TRBJ1-2; D remains unclear. Trimming left V 7 bases short and J 1 base short, with 4 bases between. The CDR3 has 11 residues. Germline V lookup: CDR1 MNHNY, CDR2 SVGAGI (reference sequence).

The chain carries TRBV7-8 and TRBJ2-5, with 7 bases matching TRBD1. Losses at the gene ends were 2 bases for V and 3 bases for J; bases not matched to a gene: 6. The germline V gene has CDR1 SGHVS and CDR2 FQNEAQ. The CDR3 has 15 amino acids. This CDR3 is CASSLQTGRKETQYF. CDR3 sequence (DNA): TGTGCCAGCAGCTTACAGACAGGGAGAAAAGAGACCCAGTACTTC.

This clone was counted only a few times. This sequence joins TRBV19 and TRBJ1-1; no reliable D call. The germline V gene has CDR1 LNHDA and CDR2 SQIVND (reference sequence). The V gene lost 7 bases and the J gene lost 4 bases, with 16 bases spanning the gap. The length of the CDR3 is 14 residues. Here the CDR3 reads CASTAHGGSTEAFF. As DNA, the CDR3 is TGTGCCAGTACCGCGCATGGTGGTAGCACTGAAGCTTTCTTT.

V gene TRBV7-8 combines with J gene TRBJ1-4; no firm D call. The CDR3 has 15 residues. The V gene's germline CDR1 is SGHVS and CDR2 FQNEAQ. Trimming took 5 bases from V and 0 from J, leaving 10 bases between them. Written as DNA, the CDR3 is TGTGCCAGCAGCCCACAATTTTCAACTAATGAAAAACTGTTTTTT. This encodes CASSPQFSTNEKLFF.

The V call is TRBV7-9, the J call TRBJ1-2; 7 bases match TRBD1. The CDR3 sequence is 14 residues long. Germline loops: CDR1 SEHNR, CDR2 FQNEAQ (reference sequence). J lost 0 bases, V lost 5 bases, and 3 bases had no gene match. The CDR3 coding sequence is TGTGCCAGCAGCCGGGGACAGACTAACTATGGCTACACCTTC. Amino acids: CASSRGQTNYGYTF.

A single count supports this clone. CDR3 sequence reads: CASSYGGVGKGETQYF. As DNA, the CDR3 is TGTGCCAGCAGTTATGGGGGGGTCGGTAAAGGAGAGACCCAGTACTTC. This chain uses TRBV6-5 with TRBJ2-5, with 7 bases fitting TRBD2. Trimming at V came to 3 bases and at J to 4 bases, leaving 11 bases not matched to a gene. The CDR3 has 16 residues. CDR1 and CDR2 (germline): MNHEY, SVGAGI.

This clone was counted a single time. The chain couples TRBV18 to TRBJ2-5, with TRBD2 identical over 8 bases. Germline CDR1 KGHSH, CDR2 LQKENI. V was pared by 3 bases and J by 2 bases, with 8 bases of the junction left unmatched. CDR3 length: 16 amino acids. CDR3 in amino acids: CASSPLLADLQETQYF. The CDR3 nucleotides read TGTGCCAGCTCACCCCTACTAGCGGACCTACAAGAGACCCAGTACTTC.

A remark on this clone: The same CDR3 arises from other DNA sequences in this sample as well. The gene calls are TRBV10-2 and TRBJ2-5; D perhaps matches TRBD2 (6 bases). Trimming left V 6 bases short and J 5 bases short, with 25 bases between. Germline V gene sequence: CDR1 WSHSY, CDR2 SAAADI. The CDR3 is 17 amino acids. As DNA, the CDR3 is TGCGCCAGCAGACCCCTTAAGACGGGACTCGAACGCGAGACCCAGTACTTC. It codes for CASRPLKTGLERETQYF.

This chain uses TRBV10-2 with TRBJ2-2, with 9 bases lining up with TRBD1. Germline loops: CDR1 WSHSY, CDR2 SAAADI. The CDR3 covers 15 residues. Germline trimming cut 5 bases from V and 4 bases from J; bases unmatched to any gene: 5. The CDR3: CASSIGTGLTGELFF. The CDR3 DNA reads as TGCGCCAGCAGTATTGGGACAGGGCTCACCGGGGAGCTGTTTTTT.

The chain employs TRBV13 and TRBJ1-1, with D possibly being TRBD1 (5 bases). V lost 2 bases, J lost 4 bases, and 17 bases lay in between. CDR3 size: 16 residues. Germline V gene lookup returns CDR1 PRHDT and CDR2 FYEKMQ (reference sequence). CDR3 loop: CASSLPGLSWATEAFF. The CDR3 DNA is TGTGCCAGCAGCTTACCAGGGCTCTCCTGGGCCACTGAAGCTTTCTTT. Together with reference TRBV13 and TRBJ1-1, the CDR3 gives the full variable domain: AAGVIQSPRHLIKEKRETATLKCYPIPRHDTVYWYQQGPGQDPQFLISFYEKMQSDKGSIPDRFSAQQFSDYHSELNMSSLELGDSALYFCASSLPGLSWATEAFFGQGTRLTVV.

This chain links TRBV5-1 with TRBJ1-2; possibly TRBD1 for D (5 bases). Germline V gene lookup returns CDR1 SGHRS and CDR2 YFSETQ. The CDR3 totals 14 residues. V shed 0 bases and J shed 7 bases, with 13 bases lying between them. The CDR3 loop is CASSLEGPLLGYTF. The DNA for the CDR3 is TGCGCCAGCAGCTTGGAGGGGCCCTTACTTGGCTACACCTTC.

The rearrangement links TRBV6-6 to TRBJ2-1, with TRBD2 matching 7 bases. Germline values: CDR1 MNHNY, CDR2 SVGAGI (reference sequence). The ends lost 0 bases at V and 6 bases at J; junction bases unmatched: 5. The CDR3 spans 15 residues. The CDR3 sequence: CASSYSRPGGNEQFF. Here the CDR3 DNA reads TGTGCCAGCAGTTACTCCCGCCCGGGAGGCAATGAGCAGTTCTTC.

The rearrangement joins TRBV7-3 to TRBJ1-1; D might be TRBD1 (6 bases). Per the germline V gene, CDR1 is SGHTA and CDR2 is FQGTGA. The length of the CDR3 is 15 residues. The V gene lost 5 bases and the J gene lost 5 bases, with 18 bases spanning the gap. The CDR3, as DNA: TGTGCCAGCAGCCCCCGTGGGGGCAGGGAGACTGAAGCTTTCTTT. It encodes CASSPRGGRETEAFF. The whole variable domain, remainder taken from reference TRBV7-3 and TRBJ1-1, is GAGVSQTPSNKVTEKGKYVELRCDPISGHTALYWYRQSLGQGPEFLIYFQGTGAADDSGLPNDRFFAVRPEGSVSTLKIQRTERGDSAVYLCASSPRGGRETEAFFGQGTRLTVV.

The gene calls are TRBV2 and TRBJ2-1; the match to TRBD1 covers 8 bases. The CDR3 runs to 15 residues. The ends lost 6 bases at V and 5 bases at J; junction bases unmatched: 9. Germline lookup yields CDR1 SNHLY and CDR2 FYNNEI. The CDR3 reads CASRYGTGLNNEQFF. CDR3 sequence (DNA): TGTGCCAGCAGGTACGGGACAGGACTAAACAATGAGCAGTTCTTC.

The chain uses TRBV30 and TRBJ2-2; the D gene is possibly TRBD2 (5 bases). The CDR3 spans 11 residues. Germline V lookup: CDR1 GTSNPN, CDR2 SVGIG (reference sequence). Trimming took 8 bases from V and 1 from J, leaving 5 bases between them. CDR3 bases: TGTGCCCGGGGGAACACCGGGGAGCTGTTTTTT. Amino acids: CARGNTGELFF.